The rows below give T cell receptor beta chains drawn from one sample of a study of OX40 agonist ivuxolimab in advanced cancers. Generated by immunoSEQ multiplex PCR, the TCRdb table keeps only in-frame clones and is missing some. The repertoire holds about 72,000 clones, with roughly 89% as singletons. The specimen comprised CD4+ or CD8+ T cells sorted from blood, sampled in a trial of the OX40 agonist ivuxolimab. The receptors originated from an adult with an advanced solid tumor such as melanoma, head and neck, liver or kidney cancer. CDR3s leave out the opening cysteine and the closing phenylalanine or tryptophan.

j_gene,v_gene,CDR3aa
TRBJ1-4,TRBV5-1,ASKPSVRGYNEKLF
TRBJ1-4,TRBV7-9,ASSPGTGAREKLF
TRBJ2-5,TRBV10-2,ASGLAGFQETQY
TRBJ2-7,TRBV5-1,ASSLGVGVYEQY
TRBJ2-5,TRBV5-1,ASSLDQETQY
TRBJ2-1,TRBV5-4,ASSQVSIPSYNEQF
TRBJ2-2,TRBV7-2,ASSWTGNTGELF
TRBJ2-7,TRBV6-1,ASSEMGQGIGEQY
TRBJ1-4,TRBV28,ASSLFGDGLF
TRBJ2-3,TRBV7-9,ASSPPGLSTDTQY